The sequence of this T cell receptor beta chain was determined in a study of blood T cell repertoires in COVID-19. Overall study context: Italy, Spain and the United States were the sources of the convalescent and acute COVID-19 samples. Nucleic acid was either cDNA or gDNA, and it came from T cells, B-cell-depleted T cells, or PBMCs.

In the original analysis: Using reference gene primer amplification, nucleated cell counts were estimated. Sequencing was performed with immunoSEQ multiplex PCR; in TCRdb, only in-frame clones are kept and a portion is missing. V and J calls and clone size are copied from that table; D and trimming were computed from the DNA. Of around 56,000 clones in the sample, approximately 80% were seen once. V shed 2 bases and J shed 4 bases, with 8 bases lying between them. CDR3 size: 13 residues. The germline CDR1 and CDR2 sequences are MGHRA and YSYEKL. This TCR derives from a man aged 60-69 years with acute or convalescent COVID-19. V is TRBV4-1 and J is TRBJ1-2; TRBD1 is a possible D gene (6 bases). Source material: peripheral blood. Written as DNA, the CDR3 is TGCGCCAGCAGCCAACAGGGGACCTATGGCTACACCTTC. This gives the protein CASSQQGTYGYTF.